The 5 T cell receptor beta chains presented below share a single source sample, sequenced in a study of cytomegalovirus exposure and HLA in healthy donors. The study ran its PCR with 60 Vbeta and 13 Jbeta primers. Profiling relied on immunoSEQ multiplex PCR, and the TCRdb table lists in-frame clones only, not all of them. Listed are some 76,000 clones; 2.4% falls within the top ten. Sequencing was performed on PBMCs. These receptors originate from a female donor in good health and CMV-seropositive.

The chain carries TRBV9 and TRBJ2-1, with 9 nucleotides matching TRBD2. J was trimmed by 6 bases and V by 0 bases; bases with no gene match: 4. CDR3 length: 15 residues. Germline CDR1 and CDR2: SGDLS and YYNGEE. The CDR3 is CASSVGAGGANEQFF. The CDR3 DNA sequence: TGTGCCAGCAGCGTAGGCGCGGGAGGGGCCAATGAGCAGTTCTTC.

DNA of the CDR3: TGTGCCAGCAGCTTAGGGGCTAGCGGGGGGGCAGATACGCAGTATTTT. Translated, it gives CASSLGASGGADTQYF. This sequence joins TRBV7-6 and TRBJ2-3; 12 bases line up with TRBD2. Germline lookup yields CDR1 SGHVS and CDR2 FNYEAQ. The CDR3 is 16 residues long. J lost 4 bases, V lost 1 base, and 3 bases had no gene match.

This chain connects TRBV30 to TRBJ1-4; D not certain. The CDR3 covers 15 residues. Germline V gene data show CDR1 as GTSNPN and CDR2 as SVGIG (reference sequence). V dropped 1 base and J dropped 7 bases, with 16 bases sitting between them. The DNA of the CDR3 is TGTGCCTGGAGTGGATCCCGGAGCTATTTTGAAAAACTGTTTTTT. Protein product: CAWSGSRSYFEKLFF.

The chain joins TRBV7-2 to TRBJ1-2; 7 bases align to TRBD1. V was pared by 4 bases and J by 3 bases, with 5 bases of the junction left unmatched. The CDR3 spans 14 residues. The germline gives CDR1 SGHTA, CDR2 FQGNSA. CDR3 loop: CASSYPQGYYGYTF. CDR3 in DNA: TGTGCCAGCAGCTACCCACAGGGGTACTATGGCTACACCTTC.

This sequence joins TRBV4-3 and TRBJ2-3; 9 nucleotides align to TRBD2. Germline trimming cut 0 bases from V and 5 bases from J; bases unmatched to any gene: 12. Germline-derived CDR1 and CDR2 are LGHNA and YSLEER. The length of the CDR3 is 18 residues. CDR3 sequence (DNA): TGCGCCAGCAGCCAAGAGTGGACTAGCGCGAGGGGGGGAGATACGCAGTATTTT. It yields the protein CASSQEWTSARGGDTQYF.